A selection of T cell receptor beta chains follows, all from one sample in a study of shared clonotypes between healthy human individuals. Method: immunoSEQ multiplex PCR; TCRdb's copy keeps in-frame clones and lacks some. The sample lists approximately 330,000 clones; about 73% were seen once. Material for sequencing was memory CD4+ T cells sorted from blood. The source is a man aged 25-45 years in good health. Each CDR3 is given with its conserved first and last residue. Each record gives: D gene, clone size, J gene, V gene, CDR3 protein, CDR3 DNA. A D gene is named only where the DNA matches it firmly. Clone size is not always given. Where it is, it says once, few, many or a class for expanded clones.

NA	NA	TRBJ2-7	TRBV29-1	CSGGAGYEQYF	TGCAGCGGGGGGGCGGGCTACGAGCAGTACTTC
NA	NA	TRBJ2-6	TRBV27	CASTPGNSGANVLTF	TGTGCCAGCACCCCAGGGAACTCTGGGGCCAACGTCCTGACTTTC
NA	once	TRBJ2-5	TRBV30	CAWSPRTGWGTQYF	TGTGCCTGGAGTCCCAGGACTGGCTGGGGGACCCAGTACTTC
TRBD1	once	TRBJ2-3	TRBV29-1	CSSDRGGDTQYF	TGCAGCTCGGACAGGGGAGGAGATACGCAGTATTTT
NA	NA	TRBJ2-7	TRBV7-8	CASSLALLVGDSYEQYF	TGTGCCAGCAGCTTAGCGCTATTGGTTGGGGATTCCTACGAGCAGTACTTC
NA	NA	TRBJ1-1	TRBV5-1	CASSLASAVMDNTEAFF	TGCGCCAGCAGCTTGGCCTCGGCAGTTATGGATAACACTGAAGCTTTCTTT
NA	NA	TRBJ2-7	TRBV28	CASSLARYEQYF	TGTGCCAGCAGTTTAGCCAGATACGAGCAGTACTTC
TRBD2	NA	TRBJ2-3	TRBV2	CARERGGADTQYF	TGTGCCCGCGAACGGGGGGGAGCAGATACGCAGTATTTT
NA	NA	TRBJ1-1	TRBV19	CATLGGTNTEAFF	TGTGCCACATTGGGGGGCACGAACACTGAAGCTTTCTTT
NA	NA	TRBJ1-1	TRBV29-1	CSVELHAVRSEAFF	TGCAGCGTTGAATTGCATGCAGTTCGGAGTGAAGCTTTCTTT
TRBD2	few	TRBJ2-7	TRBV9	CASSVGGLAGVHEQYF	TGTGCCAGCAGCGTAGGAGGGCTAGCGGGAGTCCACGAGCAGTACTTC
NA	NA	TRBJ2-3	TRBV20-1	CSASNLDTQYF	TGCAGTGCTTCCAATCTGGATACGCAGTATTTT
TRBD1	NA	TRBJ2-1	TRBV19	CASSKGAPPSYNEQFF	TGTGCCAGTAGTAAGGGGGCCCCCCCTTCCTACAATGAGCAGTTCTTC
TRBD2	few	TRBJ2-1	TRBV27	CASSHAPGLAGNNEQFF	TGTGCCAGCAGTCACGCGCCGGGACTAGCGGGGAACAATGAGCAGTTCTTC
TRBD1	NA	TRBJ2-3	TRBV18	CASSPPGQGSDTQYF	TGTGCCAGCTCACCCCCGGGACAGGGATCGGATACGCAGTATTTT
NA	NA	TRBJ2-7	TRBV7-2	CASSLDGGDYEQYF	TGTGCCAGCAGCTTGGACGGGGGAGACTACGAGCAGTACTTC
TRBD1	NA	TRBJ1-2	TRBV19	CASKLSSQTGTGLYGYTF	TGTGCCAGCAAACTATCTTCCCAAACCGGGACAGGGCTATATGGCTACACCTTC
NA	few	TRBJ2-5	TRBV6-1	CASSAVWGAAETQYF	TGTGCCAGCAGTGCGGTATGGGGGGCCGCCGAGACCCAGTACTTC
NA	NA	TRBJ1-5	TRBV5-1	CASRRDSNVNQPQHF	TGCGCCAGCCGGAGGGACTCAAATGTGAATCAGCCCCAGCATTTT
NA	NA	TRBJ2-2	TRBV5-1	CASSLGTRFFGELFF	TGCGCCAGCAGTCTCGGGACTCGATTCTTCGGGGAGCTGTTTTTT
TRBD1	NA	TRBJ1-1	TRBV11-2	CASSLPLQGAKAFF	TGTGCCAGCAGCCTACCCCTCCAGGGGGCGAAAGCTTTCTTT
TRBD2	NA	TRBJ2-2	TRBV5-4	CASSQTSGRDTGELFF	TGTGCCAGCAGCCAGACTAGCGGGAGGGACACCGGGGAGCTGTTTTTT
TRBD1	NA	TRBJ2-1	TRBV6-1	CASSMDRGGNEQFF	TGTGCCAGCAGTATGGACAGGGGTGGGAATGAGCAGTTCTTC
NA	few	TRBJ1-2	TRBV7-9	CASSLSSREGGYTF	TGTGCCAGCAGCTTGTCGTCCAGGGAAGGCGGCTACACCTTC
NA	NA	TRBJ2-7	TRBV19	CASSIGQRSNEQYF	TGTGCCAGTAGTATTGGCCAAAGAAGTAACGAGCAGTACTTC
NA	NA	TRBJ2-1	TRBV7-2	CASSWAALTDEQFF	TGTGCCAGCAGCTGGGCGGCCTTAACCGATGAGCAGTTCTTC
TRBD2	once	TRBJ2-6	TRBV19	CASSIGLAGFSGANVLTF	TGTGCCAGTAGTATAGGGCTAGCGGGGTTCTCTGGGGCCAACGTCCTGACTTTC
NA	NA	TRBJ1-1	TRBV18	CASSPGQGAHEAFF	TGTGCCAGCTCACCAGGCCAGGGTGCCCATGAAGCTTTCTTT
TRBD2	NA	TRBJ2-5	TRBV25-1	CASSEAGVAETQYF	TGTGCCAGCAGTGAAGCGGGAGTAGCAGAGACCCAGTACTTC
TRBD1	few	TRBJ1-1	TRBV5-1	CASSVKGQFTEAFF	TGCGCCAGCAGCGTAAAGGGACAGTTCACTGAAGCTTTCTTT
TRBD2	NA	TRBJ2-1	TRBV5-4	CASSSAGTSYNEQFF	TGTGCCAGCAGCTCCGCCGGGACTAGCTACAATGAGCAGTTCTTC
NA	NA	TRBJ1-2	TRBV5-1	CASSQLGNNYGYTF	TGCGCCAGCAGCCAGCTTGGGAATAACTATGGCTACACCTTC
NA	many	TRBJ2-7	TRBV28	CASSPGQTYEQYF	TGTGCCAGCAGTCCGGGGCAGACCTACGAGCAGTACTTC
NA	NA	TRBJ1-6	TRBV5-1	CASSLDVKTDTLHF	TGCGCCAGCAGCTTGGACGTAAAGACGGATACACTCCACTTT
NA	NA	TRBJ2-5	TRBV6-5	CASSYSTVGTQYF	TGTGCCAGCAGTTACTCTACCGTGGGGACCCAGTACTTC
TRBD2	few	TRBJ2-3	TRBV7-2	CASRSGLAGTTDTQYF	TGTGCCAGCAGGTCTGGGCTAGCGGGAACCACAGATACGCAGTATTTT
NA	NA	TRBJ2-7	TRBV4-2	CASSQDGAEDEQYF	TGTGCCAGCAGCCAAGATGGGGCAGAAGACGAGCAGTACTTC
TRBD2	NA	TRBJ2-1	TRBV19	CASSARAGRVTYNEQFF	TGTGCCAGTAGTGCCCGAGCCGGGAGGGTCACCTACAATGAGCAGTTCTTC
NA	NA	TRBJ1-5	TRBV19	CASSIDRGGAQHF	TGTGCCAGTAGTATAGATCGAGGAGGAGCCCAGCATTTT
TRBD2	few	TRBJ2-5	TRBV2	CASNPRASGKGETQYF	TGTGCCAGCAATCCTAGGGCTAGCGGGAAAGGGGAGACCCAGTACTTC
NA	few	TRBJ2-5	TRBV9	CASSPGPSAGGTQYF	TGTGCCAGCAGTCCGGGCCCCTCAGCCGGGGGGACCCAGTACTTC
NA	NA	TRBJ2-7	TRBV7-8	CASSRDTPYEQYF	TGTGCCAGCAGCCGGGACACCCCCTACGAGCAGTACTTC
TRBD1	NA	TRBJ2-7	TRBV4-3	CASANQLGGQGLSYEQYF	TGCGCCAGCGCGAATCAGTTAGGGGGACAGGGTCTCTCCTACGAGCAGTACTTC
NA	once	TRBJ2-7	TRBV6-1	CASLVGSYEQYF	TGTGCCAGCCTCGTAGGAAGTTACGAGCAGTACTTC
NA	NA	TRBJ2-7	TRBV5-1	CASSSDGQIYEQYF	TGCGCCAGCAGCTCAGATGGACAGATCTACGAGCAGTACTTC
NA	NA	TRBJ2-3	TRBV5-4	CASSSPQRGGTDTQYF	TGTGCCAGCAGCTCTCCCCAAAGGGGGGGCACAGATACGCAGTATTTT
NA	NA	TRBJ2-7	TRBV5-1	CASSWDNIYEQYF	TGCGCCAGCAGCTGGGACAATATCTACGAGCAGTACTTC
NA	NA	TRBJ2-2	TRBV7-2	CASSFQVLTNTGELFF	TGTGCCAGCAGCTTCCAAGTACTCACGAACACCGGGGAGCTGTTTTTT
NA	NA	TRBJ2-1	TRBV10-3	CAIMRGEVGGLSYNEQFF	TGTGCCATCATGAGAGGGGAGGTAGGAGGGCTCTCCTACAATGAGCAGTTCTTC
TRBD1	few	TRBJ1-4	TRBV5-4	CASSINRGEKLFF	TGTGCCAGCAGCATAAACAGGGGAGAAAAACTGTTTTTT
NA	NA	TRBJ2-1	TRBV18	CASSPERGSYNEQFF	TGTGCCAGCTCACCTGAGCGAGGCTCCTACAATGAGCAGTTCTTC
NA	NA	TRBJ2-7	TRBV7-2	CASRVTSGTSRSYSYEQYF	TGTGCCAGCAGGGTAACCTCCGGGACGTCTCGCTCCTATTCCTACGAGCAGTACTTC
NA	few	TRBJ2-7	TRBV28	CASRRRDGSSYEQYF	TGTGCCAGCAGGCGCCGGGACGGGAGCTCCTACGAGCAGTACTTC
NA	few	TRBJ1-5	TRBV10-1	CASSQGVNQPQHF	TGCGCCAGCAGTCAAGGGGTCAATCAGCCCCAGCATTTT
TRBD2	NA	TRBJ2-1	TRBV4-3	CASSEVMREGLDEQFF	TGCGCCAGCAGCGAAGTCATGCGGGAGGGCCTGGATGAGCAGTTCTTC
TRBD2	NA	TRBJ2-1	TRBV28	CASSKLAVVRDEQFF	TGTGCCAGCAGCAAACTAGCGGTCGTTAGGGATGAGCAGTTCTTC
NA	NA	TRBJ2-2	TRBV13	CASSPTGTLANTGELFF	TGTGCCAGCAGTCCGACCGGGACCCTGGCGAACACCGGGGAGCTGTTTTTT
NA	NA	TRBJ2-5	TRBV6-1	CASSDWRHGDFGETQYF	TGTGCCAGCAGTGATTGGAGGCATGGGGATTTTGGGGAGACCCAGTACTTC
TRBD2	NA	TRBJ2-3	TRBV5-1	CASSPFTSGSSTDTQYF	TGCGCCAGCAGCCCGTTCACTAGCGGATCTAGCACAGATACGCAGTATTTT